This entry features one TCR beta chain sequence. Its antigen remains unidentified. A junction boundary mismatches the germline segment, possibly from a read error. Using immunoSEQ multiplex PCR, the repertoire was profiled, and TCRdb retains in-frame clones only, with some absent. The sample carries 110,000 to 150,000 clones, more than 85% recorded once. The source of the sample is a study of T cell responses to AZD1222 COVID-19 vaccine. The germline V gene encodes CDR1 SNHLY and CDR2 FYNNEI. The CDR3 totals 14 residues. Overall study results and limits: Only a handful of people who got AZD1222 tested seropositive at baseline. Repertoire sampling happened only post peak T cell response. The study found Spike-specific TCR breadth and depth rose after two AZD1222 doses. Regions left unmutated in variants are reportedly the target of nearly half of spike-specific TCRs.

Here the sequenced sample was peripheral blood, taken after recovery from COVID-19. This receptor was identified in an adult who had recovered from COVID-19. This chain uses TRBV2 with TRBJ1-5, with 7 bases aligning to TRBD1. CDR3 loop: CASTKTGHNQPQHF. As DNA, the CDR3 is TGCGCCAGCACCAAGACAGGGCACAATCAGCCCCAGCATTTT.